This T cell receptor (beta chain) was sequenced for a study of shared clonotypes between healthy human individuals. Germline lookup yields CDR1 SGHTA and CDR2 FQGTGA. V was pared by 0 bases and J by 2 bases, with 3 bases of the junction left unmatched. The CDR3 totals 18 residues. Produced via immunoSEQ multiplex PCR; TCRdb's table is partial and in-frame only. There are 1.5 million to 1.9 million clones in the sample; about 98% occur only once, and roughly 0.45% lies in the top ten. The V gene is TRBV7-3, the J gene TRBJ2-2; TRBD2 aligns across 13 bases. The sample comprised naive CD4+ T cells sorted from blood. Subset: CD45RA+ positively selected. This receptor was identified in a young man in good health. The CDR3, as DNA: TGTGCCAGCAGCTTAACGGGGGGACTAGCGGGAAACACCGGGGAGCTGTTTTTT. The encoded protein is CASSLTGGLAGNTGELFF.